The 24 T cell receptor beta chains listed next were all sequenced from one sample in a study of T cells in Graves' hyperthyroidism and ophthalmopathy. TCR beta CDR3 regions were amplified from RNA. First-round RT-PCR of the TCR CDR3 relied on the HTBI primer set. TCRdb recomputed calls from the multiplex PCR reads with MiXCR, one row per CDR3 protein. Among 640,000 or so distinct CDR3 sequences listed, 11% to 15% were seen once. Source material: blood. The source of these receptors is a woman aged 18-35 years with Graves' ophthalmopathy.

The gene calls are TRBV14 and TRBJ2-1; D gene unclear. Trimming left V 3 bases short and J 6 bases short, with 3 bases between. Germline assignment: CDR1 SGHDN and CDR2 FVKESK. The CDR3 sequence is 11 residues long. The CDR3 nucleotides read TGTGCCAGCAGCCACATCAATGAGCAGTTCTTC. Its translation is CASSHINEQFF.

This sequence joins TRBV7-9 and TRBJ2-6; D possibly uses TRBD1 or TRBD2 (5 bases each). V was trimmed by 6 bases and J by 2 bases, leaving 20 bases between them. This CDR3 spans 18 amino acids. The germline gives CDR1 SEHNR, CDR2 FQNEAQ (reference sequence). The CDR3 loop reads CASRSRAGPKPGANVLTF. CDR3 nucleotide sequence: TGTGCCAGCAGGTCGAGGGCAGGGCCAAAACCTGGGGCCAACGTCCTGACTTTC.

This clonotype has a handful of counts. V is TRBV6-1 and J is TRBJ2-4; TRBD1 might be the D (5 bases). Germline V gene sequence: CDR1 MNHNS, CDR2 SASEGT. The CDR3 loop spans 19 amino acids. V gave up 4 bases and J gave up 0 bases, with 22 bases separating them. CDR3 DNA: TGTGCCAGCAGTGTATGGGGCCATCTCACTTTCCTAGCCAAAAACATTCAGTACTTC. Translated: CASSVWGHLTFLAKNIQYF.

DNA for the CDR3: TGTGCCAGCAGTCGCGTTGGACAGGGGAACATTCAGTACTTC. It translates to CASSRVGQGNIQYF. The chain combines TRBV6-5 with TRBJ2-4, with TRBD1 matching over 9 bases. CDR1 and CDR2 (germline): MNHEY, SVGAGI. The CDR3 is 14 residues long. Trimming at V came to 5 bases and at J to 7 bases, leaving 6 bases not matched to a gene.

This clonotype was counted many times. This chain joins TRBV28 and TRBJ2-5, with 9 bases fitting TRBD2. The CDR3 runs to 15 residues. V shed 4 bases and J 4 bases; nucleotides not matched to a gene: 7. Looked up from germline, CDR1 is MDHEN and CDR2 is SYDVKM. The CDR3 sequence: CASSYRAGGRETQYF. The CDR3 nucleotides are TGTGCCAGCAGTTATAGAGCGGGAGGAAGAGAGACCCAGTACTTC.

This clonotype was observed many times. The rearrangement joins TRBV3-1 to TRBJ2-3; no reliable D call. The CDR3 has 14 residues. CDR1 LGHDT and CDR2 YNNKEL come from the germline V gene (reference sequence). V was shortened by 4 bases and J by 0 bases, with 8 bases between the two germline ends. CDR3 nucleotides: TGTGCCAGCAGCCGATCGGGCAGCACAGATACGCAGTATTTT. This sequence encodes CASSRSGSTDTQYF.

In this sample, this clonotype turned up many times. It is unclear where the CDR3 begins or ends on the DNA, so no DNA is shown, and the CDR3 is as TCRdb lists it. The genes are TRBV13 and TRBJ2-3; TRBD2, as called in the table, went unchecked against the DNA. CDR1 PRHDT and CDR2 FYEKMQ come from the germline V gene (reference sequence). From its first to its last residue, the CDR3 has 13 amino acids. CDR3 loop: CASSLQRGNTQYF.

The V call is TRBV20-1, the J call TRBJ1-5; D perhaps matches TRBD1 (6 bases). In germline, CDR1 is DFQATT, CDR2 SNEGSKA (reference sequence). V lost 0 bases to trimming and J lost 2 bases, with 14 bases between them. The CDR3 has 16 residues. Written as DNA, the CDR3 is TGCAGTGCTAGAGATCGCGGCAGGGGAGGCAATCAGCCCCAGCATTTT. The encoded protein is CSARDRGRGGNQPQHF.

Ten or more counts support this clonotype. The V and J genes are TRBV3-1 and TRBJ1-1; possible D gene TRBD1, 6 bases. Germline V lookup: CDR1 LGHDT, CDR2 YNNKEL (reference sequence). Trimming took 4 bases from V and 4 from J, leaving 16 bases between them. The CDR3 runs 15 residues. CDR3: CASSPWDQGTTEAFF. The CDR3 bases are TGTGCCAGCAGCCCATGGGACCAGGGGACCACTGAAGCTTTCTTT.

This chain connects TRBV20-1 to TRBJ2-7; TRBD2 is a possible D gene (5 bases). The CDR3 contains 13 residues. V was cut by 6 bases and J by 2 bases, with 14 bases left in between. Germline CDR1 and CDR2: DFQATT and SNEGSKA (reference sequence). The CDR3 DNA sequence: TGCAGTGCCCCGGACCAGAGGGCCTACGAGCAGTACTTC. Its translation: CSAPDQRAYEQYF.

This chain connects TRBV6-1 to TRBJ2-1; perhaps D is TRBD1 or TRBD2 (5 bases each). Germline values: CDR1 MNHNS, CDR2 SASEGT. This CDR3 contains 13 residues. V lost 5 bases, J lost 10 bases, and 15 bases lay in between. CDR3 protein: CASSQPGQVEQFF. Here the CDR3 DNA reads TGTGCCAGCAGTCAACCGGGGCAAGTGGAGCAGTTCTTC.

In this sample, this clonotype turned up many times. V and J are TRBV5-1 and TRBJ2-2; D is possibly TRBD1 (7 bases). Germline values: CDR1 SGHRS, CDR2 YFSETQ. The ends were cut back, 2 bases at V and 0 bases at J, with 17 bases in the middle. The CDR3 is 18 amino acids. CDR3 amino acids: CASSLPEGATTNTGELFF. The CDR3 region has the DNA TGCGCCAGCAGCTTACCGGAGGGGGCTACAACGAACACCGGGGAGCTGTTTTTT.

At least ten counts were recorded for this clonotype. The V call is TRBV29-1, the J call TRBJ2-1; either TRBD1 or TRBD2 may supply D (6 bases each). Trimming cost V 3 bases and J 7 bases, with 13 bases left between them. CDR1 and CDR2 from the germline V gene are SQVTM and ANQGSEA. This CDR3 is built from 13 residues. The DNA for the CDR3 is TGCAGCGTTGAGTGGAGGGGGTATAATGAGCAGTTCTTC. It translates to CSVEWRGYNEQFF.

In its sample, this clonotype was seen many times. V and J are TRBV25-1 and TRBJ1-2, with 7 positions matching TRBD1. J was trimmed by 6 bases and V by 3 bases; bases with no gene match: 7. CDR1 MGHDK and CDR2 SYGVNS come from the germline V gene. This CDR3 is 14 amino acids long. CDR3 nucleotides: TGTGCCAGCAGTGATTCGGACAGGTTCGATGGCTACACCTTC. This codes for CASSDSDRFDGYTF.

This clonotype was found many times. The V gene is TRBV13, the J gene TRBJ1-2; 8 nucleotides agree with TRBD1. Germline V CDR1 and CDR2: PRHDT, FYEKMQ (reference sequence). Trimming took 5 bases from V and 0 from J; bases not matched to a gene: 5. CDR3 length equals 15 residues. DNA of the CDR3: TGTGCCAGCAGCGCCCAGACAGGGGCTAACTATGGCTACACCTTC. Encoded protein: CASSAQTGANYGYTF. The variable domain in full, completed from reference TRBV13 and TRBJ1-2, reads AAGVIQSPRHLIKEKRETATLKCYPIPRHDTVYWYQQGPGQDPQFLISFYEKMQSDKGSIPDRFSAQQFSDYHSELNMSSLELGDSALYFCASSAQTGANYGYTFGSGTRLTVV.

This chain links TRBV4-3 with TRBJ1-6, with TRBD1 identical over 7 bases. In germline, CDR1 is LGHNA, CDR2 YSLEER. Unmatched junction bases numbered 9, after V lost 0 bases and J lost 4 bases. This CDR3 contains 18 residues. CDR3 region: CASSQDSRGYQYNSPLHF. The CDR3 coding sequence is TGCGCCAGCAGCCAAGATAGCAGGGGGTACCAGTATAATTCACCCCTCCACTTT.

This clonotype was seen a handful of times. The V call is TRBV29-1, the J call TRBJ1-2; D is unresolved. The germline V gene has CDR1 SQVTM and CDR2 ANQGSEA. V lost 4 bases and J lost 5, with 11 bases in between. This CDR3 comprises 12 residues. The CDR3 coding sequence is TGCAGCGTTGCAGTTGGGGTATATGGCTACACCTTC. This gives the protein CSVAVGVYGYTF.

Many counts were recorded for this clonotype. For the CDR3, the DNA is TGCGCCAGCAGCTCCGGGACTACCGGACGGGAGCAGTACTTC. Protein product: CASSSGTTGREQYF. This chain links TRBV5-1 with TRBJ2-7; 7 bases map to TRBD2. With V trimmed by 3 bases and J by 7 bases, 10 bases remained unmatched. The CDR3 loop spans 14 amino acids. Germline loops: CDR1 SGHRS, CDR2 YFSETQ.

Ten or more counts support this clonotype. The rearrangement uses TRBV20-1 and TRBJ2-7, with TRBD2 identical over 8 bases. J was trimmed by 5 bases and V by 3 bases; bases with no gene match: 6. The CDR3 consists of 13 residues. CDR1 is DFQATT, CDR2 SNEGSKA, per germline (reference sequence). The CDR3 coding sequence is TGCAGTGCTAGGGAGCGGGGGATACACGAGCAGTACTTC. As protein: CSARERGIHEQYF.

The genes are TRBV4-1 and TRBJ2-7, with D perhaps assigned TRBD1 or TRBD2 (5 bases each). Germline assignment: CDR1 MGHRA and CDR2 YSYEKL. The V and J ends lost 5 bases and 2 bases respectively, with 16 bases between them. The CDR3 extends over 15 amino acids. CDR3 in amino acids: CASSVTGTATYEQYF. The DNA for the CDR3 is TGCGCCAGCAGCGTAACCGGGACCGCAACCTACGAGCAGTACTTC.

The CDR3 protein is CASSQEGGQGFPLSYEQYF. The CDR3 coding sequence is TGTGCCAGCAGCCAAGAGGGGGGACAGGGGTTTCCTCTCTCCTACGAGCAGTACTTC. The chain employs TRBV4-2 and TRBJ2-7; 10 positions agree with TRBD1. CDR3 size: 19 residues. From germline, CDR1 is LGHNA and CDR2 YNFKEQ. V lost 0 bases and J lost 0; bases outside the gene matches: 11.

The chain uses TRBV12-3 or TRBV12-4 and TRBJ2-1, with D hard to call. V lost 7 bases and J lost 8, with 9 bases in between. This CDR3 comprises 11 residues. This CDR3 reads CASTPLHEQFF. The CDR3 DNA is TGTGCCAGCACCCCTCTCCATGAGCAGTTCTTC.

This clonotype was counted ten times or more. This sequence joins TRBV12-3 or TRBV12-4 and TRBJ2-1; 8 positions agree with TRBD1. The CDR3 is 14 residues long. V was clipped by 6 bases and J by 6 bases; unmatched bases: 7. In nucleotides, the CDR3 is TGTGCCAGCAGGCGGGACAGGAGGTCCAATGAGCAGTTCTTC. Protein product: CASRRDRRSNEQFF.

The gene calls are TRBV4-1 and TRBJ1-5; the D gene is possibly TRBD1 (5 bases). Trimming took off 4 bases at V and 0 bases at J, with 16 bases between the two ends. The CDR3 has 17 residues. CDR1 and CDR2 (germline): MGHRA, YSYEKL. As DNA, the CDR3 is TGCGCCAGCAGCCTCAAGATGGGGGGGTATAGCAATCAGCCCCAGCATTTT. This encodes CASSLKMGGYSNQPQHF.